This T cell receptor beta chain was captured by sequencing in a study of T cells after yellow fever vaccination. Study in general: Preparation of the low-cell-number fractions used SMART-Seq v4 Ultra Low Input. Study results and caveats: On re-exposure, the response was weaker but peaked faster, at day 5 versus 15.

Concerning this clonotype itself: Its antigen is unknown.

TCRdb re-called the 5' RACE reads with MiXCR, one entry per CDR3 protein. In the table there are 310,000 or so distinct CDR3 sequences, roughly 3.5% of which are singletons. CDR3 length: 18 residues. Germline V CDR1 and CDR2: LGHNA, YNFKEQ. Losses at the gene ends were 4 bases for V and 6 bases for J; bases not matched to a gene: 13. This clonotype was obtained from a man in his late teens or twenties who received the YFV17D yellow fever vaccine. The chain joins TRBV4-2 to TRBJ2-2; 11 bases map to TRBD1. The input for sequencing was PBMCs, taken on the day of the yellow fever booster vaccination. CDR3 sequence reads: CASSPHGGTGGISGELFF. The CDR3, as DNA: TGTGCCAGCAGCCCACACGGCGGGACAGGGGGTATCTCCGGGGAGCTGTTTTTT.